The T cell receptor beta chain described here comes from a study of T-cell memory formation after mild COVID-19 (dated by TCRdb to the early 2020s). Context from the whole study: Most TCR sequence clusters were specific to one of the two donors. Longitudinal TCRalpha and TCRbeta repertoire sequencing tracked T-cell clones expanding and contracting after mild COVID-19 in a couple of donors. Two young, previously healthy adult volunteers made up the cohort, one male and one female. Broad study findings and their caveats: Some responding clones were found in pre-infection memory, which suggests that pre-existing cross-reactive memory T cells took part in the SARS-CoV-2 response. SARS-CoV-2 specificity was not confirmed for the second-wave clones peaking on day 37. Clones contracting from day 15 to 85 had balanced CD4/CD8 phenotypes, while a second wave expanding from day 15 to 37 was biased towards CD4+. Contracting CD4+ clones turned up mainly in the CM and EM memory subsets, whereas EMRA was where CD8+ clones were enriched. Only a couple of mild cases were covered by the study, and larger cohorts that include severe cases with pre-infection samples were considered necessary.

A word on this clonotype: Its binding antigen is unknown. One base away there is no much larger clone; base qualities are not given.

The run used an Illumina NovaSeq 6000. Using 5'RACE with constant-segment primers, TCRalpha and TCRbeta cDNA libraries were constructed, with sample barcodes and unique molecular identifiers added in the process. Trizol reagent was used to extract RNA from every sample. The libraries were amplified in two PCR steps, and the second step added a second sample barcode and Illumina TruSeq adapters. Libraries were sequenced on an Illumina NovaSeq with 2 x 150 bp paired-end reads. As for how the authors treated the data: Demultiplexing of reads and collapsing into UMI-guided consensus sequences were performed with migec v1.2.7. Using mixcr v2.1.11, the UMI consensuses were aligned to TRA and TRB V and J templates and assembled into clonotypes. A clonotype was counted as expanded or contracted only when both edgeR and NoisET called the clonotype significant, with the noise models trained on biological replicates. edgeR calls used a false discovery rate-adjusted p below 0.01 and a log2 fold-change threshold of 1. As an exploratory analysis of dynamics, PCA with hierarchical clustering was applied to max-normalized trajectories of the 1000 most abundant clonotypes. The CD4 or CD8 phenotype of responding clones was assigned using the separately sequenced CD4+ and CD8+ repertoires. Using fastp at Q25 and MiXCR, TCRdb reprocessed the public reads and kept productive beta chains. Here each entry gathers all rows of one CDR3 protein and keeps the most common genes and DNA. It is TCRdb's table, rather than the study itself, that gives the V and J calls and clone size. This sample lists approximately 340,000 distinct CDR3 sequences; about 15% were detected once. The leading ten clones occupy under 25% of the sample.

Ficoll-Paque density gradient centrifugation was the method used to isolate PBMCs. The CDR3 covers 15 residues, taking in both the cysteine and the phenylalanine. The retained sequence is limited to the CDR3, 45 bases, with the frame set at the first base. According to the germline V gene, CDR1 reads LGHNA and CDR2 reads YNFKEQ. The V and J ends are trimmed by 0 bases and 8 bases, leaving 14 bases between them. Recombination joined TRBV4-2 with TRBJ2-1; the D gene identity is not certain. The sequenced sample consisted of PBMCs or a T cell subset sorted from them (not recorded which). This TCR was recovered from a man younger than 35 who had mild COVID-19 (a few samples of this study predate the infection). The sample titles of this study are shuffled in the database, so cell type and time point are left out; the donor was told from shared clones. The CDR3 reads as follows: CASSQEWAQVDEQFF. The DNA sequence reads TGTGCCAGCAGCCAAGAGTGGGCCCAGGTGGATGAGCAGTTCTTC.